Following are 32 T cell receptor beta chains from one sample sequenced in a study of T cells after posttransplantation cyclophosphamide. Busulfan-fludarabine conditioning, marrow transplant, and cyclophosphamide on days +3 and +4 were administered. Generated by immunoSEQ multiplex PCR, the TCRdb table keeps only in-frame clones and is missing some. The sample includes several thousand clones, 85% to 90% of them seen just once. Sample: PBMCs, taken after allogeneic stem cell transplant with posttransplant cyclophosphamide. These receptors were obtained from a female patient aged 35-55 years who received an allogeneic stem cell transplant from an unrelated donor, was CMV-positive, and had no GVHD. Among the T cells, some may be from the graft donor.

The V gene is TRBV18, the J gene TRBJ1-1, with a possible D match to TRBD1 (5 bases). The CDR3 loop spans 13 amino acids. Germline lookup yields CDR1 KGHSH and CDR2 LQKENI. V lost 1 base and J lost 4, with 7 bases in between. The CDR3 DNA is TGTGCCAGCTCACCACAGGGGTTCACTGAAGCTTTCTTT. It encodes CASSPQGFTEAFF.

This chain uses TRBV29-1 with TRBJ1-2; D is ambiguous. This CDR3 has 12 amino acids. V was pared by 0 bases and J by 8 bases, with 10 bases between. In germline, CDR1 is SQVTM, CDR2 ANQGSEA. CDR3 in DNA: TGCAGCGTTGAAGACACTTCGAGCGGCTACACCTTC. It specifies CSVEDTSSGYTF.

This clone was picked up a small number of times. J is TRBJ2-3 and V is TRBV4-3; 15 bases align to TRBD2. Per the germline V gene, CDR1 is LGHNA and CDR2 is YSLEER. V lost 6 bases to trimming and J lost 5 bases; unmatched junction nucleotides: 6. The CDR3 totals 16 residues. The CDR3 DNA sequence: TGCGCCAGCAGTCGGACTAGCGGGGGGGCCGGAGATACGCAGTATTTT. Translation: CASSRTSGGAGDTQYF.

The CDR3: CASNPSGPGNTIYF. For the CDR3, the DNA is TGTGCCAGTAACCCGAGCGGGCCTGGAAACACCATATATTTT. The chain uses TRBV19 and TRBJ1-3; D is unclear. The V end was cut by 7 bases, the J end by 2 bases, with 12 bases between. The CDR3 is made up of 14 amino acids. Looked up from germline, CDR1 is LNHDA and CDR2 is SQIVND (reference sequence).

The CDR3 spells CASSDGGAYGYTF. The CDR3 DNA sequence: TGTGCCAGCAGTGACGGGGGGGCCTATGGCTACACCTTC. The genes are TRBV6-1 and TRBJ1-2; D is perhaps TRBD1 (6 bases). CDR1 is MNHNS and CDR2 is SASEGT in the germline V gene. V lost 3 bases, J lost 4 bases, and 9 bases lay in between. This CDR3 comprises 13 residues.

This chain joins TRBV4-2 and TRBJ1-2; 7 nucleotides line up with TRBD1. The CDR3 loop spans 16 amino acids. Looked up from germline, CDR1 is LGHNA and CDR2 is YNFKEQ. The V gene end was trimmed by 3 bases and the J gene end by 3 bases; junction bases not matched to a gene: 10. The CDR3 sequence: CASSHLPTGSDYGYTF. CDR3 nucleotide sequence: TGTGCCAGCAGCCACCTACCGACAGGGAGTGACTATGGCTACACCTTC.

CDR3 residues: CASSQRTSGGLGTQYF. CDR3 DNA sequence: TGTGCCAGCAGTCAACGGACTAGCGGGGGGCTAGGTACGCAGTATTTT. The V and J genes are TRBV27 and TRBJ2-3; 14 bases line up with TRBD2. This CDR3 has 16 amino acids. Trimming took 5 bases from V and 8 from J; bases not matched to a gene: 9. Germline V lookup: CDR1 MNHEY, CDR2 SMNVEV (reference sequence).

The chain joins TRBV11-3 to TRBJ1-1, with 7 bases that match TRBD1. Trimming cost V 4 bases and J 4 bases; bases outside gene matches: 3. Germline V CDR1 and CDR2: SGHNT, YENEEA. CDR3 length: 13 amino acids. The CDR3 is CASSSQGFTEAFF. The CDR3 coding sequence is TGTGCCAGCAGCTCACAGGGGTTCACTGAAGCTTTCTTT.

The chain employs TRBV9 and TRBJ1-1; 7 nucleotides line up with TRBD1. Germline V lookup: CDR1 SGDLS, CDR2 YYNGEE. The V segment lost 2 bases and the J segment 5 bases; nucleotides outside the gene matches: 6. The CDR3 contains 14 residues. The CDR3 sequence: CASSVGQTSTEAFF. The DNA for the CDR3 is TGTGCCAGCAGCGTGGGACAGACCTCGACTGAAGCTTTCTTT.

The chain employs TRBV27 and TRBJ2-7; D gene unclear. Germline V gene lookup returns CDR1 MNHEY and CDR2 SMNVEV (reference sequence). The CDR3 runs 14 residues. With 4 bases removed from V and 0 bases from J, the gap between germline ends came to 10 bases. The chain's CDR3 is CASSSPLISYEQYF. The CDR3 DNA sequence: TGTGCCAGCAGTTCTCCCCTTATCTCCTACGAGCAGTACTTC.

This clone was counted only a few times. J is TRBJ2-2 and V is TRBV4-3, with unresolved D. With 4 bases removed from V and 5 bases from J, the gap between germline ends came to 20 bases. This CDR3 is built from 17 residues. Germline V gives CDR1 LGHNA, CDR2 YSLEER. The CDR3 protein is CASSLQPIVGVTGELFF. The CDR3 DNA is TGCGCCAGCAGCCTGCAGCCGATTGTGGGCGTTACCGGGGAGCTGTTTTTT.

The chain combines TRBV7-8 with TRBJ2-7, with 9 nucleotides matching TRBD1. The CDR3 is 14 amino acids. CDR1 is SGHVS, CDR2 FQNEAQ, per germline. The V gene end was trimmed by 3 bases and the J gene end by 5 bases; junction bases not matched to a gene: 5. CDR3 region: CASSLLGQGNEQYF. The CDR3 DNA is TGTGCCAGCAGCTTGTTGGGACAGGGTAACGAGCAGTACTTC. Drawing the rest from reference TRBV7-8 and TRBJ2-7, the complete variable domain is GAGVSQSPRYKVAKRGQDVALRCDPISGHVSLFWYQQALGQGPEFLTYFQNEAQLDKSGLPSDRFFAERPEGSVSTLKIQRTQQEDSAVYLCASSLLGQGNEQYFGPGTRLTVT.

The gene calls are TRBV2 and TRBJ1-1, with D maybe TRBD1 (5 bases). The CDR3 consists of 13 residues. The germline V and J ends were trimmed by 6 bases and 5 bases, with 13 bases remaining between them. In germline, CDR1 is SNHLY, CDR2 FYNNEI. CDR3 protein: CASSRGGETEAFF. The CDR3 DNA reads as TGTGCCAGCAGCCGCGGGGGGGAAACTGAAGCTTTCTTT.

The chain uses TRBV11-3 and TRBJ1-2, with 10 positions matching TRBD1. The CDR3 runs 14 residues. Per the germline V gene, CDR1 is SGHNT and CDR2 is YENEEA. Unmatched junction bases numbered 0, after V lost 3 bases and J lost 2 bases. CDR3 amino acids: CASSLGQGNYGYTF. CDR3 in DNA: TGTGCCAGCAGCTTGGGACAGGGGAACTATGGCTACACCTTC.

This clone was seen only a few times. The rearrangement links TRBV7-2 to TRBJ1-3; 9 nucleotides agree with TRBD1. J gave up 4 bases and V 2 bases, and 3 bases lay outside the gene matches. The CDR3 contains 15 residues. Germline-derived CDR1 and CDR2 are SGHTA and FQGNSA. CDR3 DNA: TGTGCCAGCAGCTTACAGACAGGGGGAGGAAACACCATATATTTT. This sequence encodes CASSLQTGGGNTIYF.

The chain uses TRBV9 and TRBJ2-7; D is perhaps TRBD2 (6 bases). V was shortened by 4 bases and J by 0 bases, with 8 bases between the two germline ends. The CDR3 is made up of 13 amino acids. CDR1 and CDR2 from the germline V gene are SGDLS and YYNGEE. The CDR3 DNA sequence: TGTGCCAGCAGCCCCGGGAGCTCCTACGAGCAGTACTTC. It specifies CASSPGSSYEQYF.

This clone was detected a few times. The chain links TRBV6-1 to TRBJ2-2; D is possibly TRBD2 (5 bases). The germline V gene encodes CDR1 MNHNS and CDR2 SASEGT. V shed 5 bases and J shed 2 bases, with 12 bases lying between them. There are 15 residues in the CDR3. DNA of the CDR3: TGTGCCAGCAGTCGGGGAGTGGGCAACACCGGGGAGCTGTTTTTT. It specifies CASSRGVGNTGELFF.

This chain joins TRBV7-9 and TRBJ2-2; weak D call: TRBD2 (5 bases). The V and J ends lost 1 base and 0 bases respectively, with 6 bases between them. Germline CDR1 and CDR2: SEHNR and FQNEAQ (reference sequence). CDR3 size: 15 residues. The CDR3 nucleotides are TGTGCCAGCAGCTTAGGACTATCGAACACCGGGGAGCTGTTTTTT. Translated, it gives CASSLGLSNTGELFF.

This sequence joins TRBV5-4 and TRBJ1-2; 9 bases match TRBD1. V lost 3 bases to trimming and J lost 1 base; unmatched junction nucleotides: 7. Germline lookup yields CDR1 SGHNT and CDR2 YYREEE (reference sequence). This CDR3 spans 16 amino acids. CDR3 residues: CASSSGGQGLNYGYTF. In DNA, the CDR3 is TGTGCCAGCAGCTCTGGAGGACAGGGGCTTAACTATGGCTACACCTTC.

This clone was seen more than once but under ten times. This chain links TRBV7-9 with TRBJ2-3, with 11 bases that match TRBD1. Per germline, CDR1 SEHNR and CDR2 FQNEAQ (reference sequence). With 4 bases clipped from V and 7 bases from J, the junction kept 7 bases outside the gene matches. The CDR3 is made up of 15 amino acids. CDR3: CASSSGTGGRYTQYF. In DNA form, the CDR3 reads TGTGCCAGCAGCTCCGGGACAGGGGGTCGATATACGCAGTATTTT.

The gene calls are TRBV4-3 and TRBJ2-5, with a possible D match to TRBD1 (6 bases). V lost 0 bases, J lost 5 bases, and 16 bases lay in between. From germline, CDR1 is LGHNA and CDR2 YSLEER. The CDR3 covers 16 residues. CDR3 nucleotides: TGCGCCAGCAGCCAAGAGTTGGGACAAATCGGTGAGACCCAGTACTTC. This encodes CASSQELGQIGETQYF.

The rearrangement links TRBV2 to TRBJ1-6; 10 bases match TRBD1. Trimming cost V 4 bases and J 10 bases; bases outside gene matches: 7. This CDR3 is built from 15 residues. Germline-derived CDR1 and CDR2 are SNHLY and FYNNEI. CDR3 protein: CASSAGDRGYSPLHF. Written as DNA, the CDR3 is TGTGCCAGCAGTGCCGGGGACAGGGGATACTCACCCCTCCACTTT.

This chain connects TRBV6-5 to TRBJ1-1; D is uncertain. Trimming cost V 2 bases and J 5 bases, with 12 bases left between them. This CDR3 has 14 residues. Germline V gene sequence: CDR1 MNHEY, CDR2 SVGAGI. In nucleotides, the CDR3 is TGTGCCAGCAGTTACCCCGGACTTCGGACTGAAGCTTTCTTT. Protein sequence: CASSYPGLRTEAFF.

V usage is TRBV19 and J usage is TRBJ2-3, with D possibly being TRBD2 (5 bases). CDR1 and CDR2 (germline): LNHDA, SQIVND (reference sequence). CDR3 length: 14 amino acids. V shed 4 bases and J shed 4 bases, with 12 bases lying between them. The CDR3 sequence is CASSRTRPPDTQYF. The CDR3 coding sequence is TGTGCCAGTAGTAGGACTCGCCCCCCAGATACGCAGTATTTT. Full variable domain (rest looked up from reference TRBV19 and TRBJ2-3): DGGITQSPKYLFRKEGQNVTLSCEQNLNHDAMYWYRQDPGQGLRLIYYSQIVNDFQKGDIAEGYSVSREKKESFPLTVTSAQKNPTAFYLCASSRTRPPDTQYFGPGTRLTVL.

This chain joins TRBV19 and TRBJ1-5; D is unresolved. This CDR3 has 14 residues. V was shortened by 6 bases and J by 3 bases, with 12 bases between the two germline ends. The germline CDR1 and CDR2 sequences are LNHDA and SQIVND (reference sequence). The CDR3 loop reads CASSTTSFNQPQHF. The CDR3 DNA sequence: TGTGCCAGTAGCACGACTTCGTTCAATCAGCCCCAGCATTTT. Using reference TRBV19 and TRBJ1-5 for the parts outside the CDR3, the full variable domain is DGGITQSPKYLFRKEGQNVTLSCEQNLNHDAMYWYRQDPGQGLRLIYYSQIVNDFQKGDIAEGYSVSREKKESFPLTVTSAQKNPTAFYLCASSTTSFNQPQHFGDGTRLSIL.

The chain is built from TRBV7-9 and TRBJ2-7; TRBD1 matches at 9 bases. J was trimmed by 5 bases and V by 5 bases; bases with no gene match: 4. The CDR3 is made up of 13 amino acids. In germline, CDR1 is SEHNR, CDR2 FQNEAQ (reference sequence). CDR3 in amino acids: CASSTGGLNEQYF. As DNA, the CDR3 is TGTGCCAGCAGCACAGGGGGCTTGAACGAGCAGTACTTC.

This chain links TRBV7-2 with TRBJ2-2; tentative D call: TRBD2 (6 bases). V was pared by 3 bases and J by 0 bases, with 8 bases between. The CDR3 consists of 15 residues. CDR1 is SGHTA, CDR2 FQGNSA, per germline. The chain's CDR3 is CASSFRGTNTGELFF. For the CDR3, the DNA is TGTGCCAGCAGCTTCCGGGGGACGAACACCGGGGAGCTGTTTTTT.

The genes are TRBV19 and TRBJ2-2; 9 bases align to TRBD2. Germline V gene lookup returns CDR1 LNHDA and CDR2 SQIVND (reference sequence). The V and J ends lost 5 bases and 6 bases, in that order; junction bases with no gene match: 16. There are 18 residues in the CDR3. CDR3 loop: CASSPDIIPGLASGELFF. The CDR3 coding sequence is TGTGCCAGTAGTCCCGACATTATACCGGGACTAGCTTCCGGGGAGCTGTTTTTT.

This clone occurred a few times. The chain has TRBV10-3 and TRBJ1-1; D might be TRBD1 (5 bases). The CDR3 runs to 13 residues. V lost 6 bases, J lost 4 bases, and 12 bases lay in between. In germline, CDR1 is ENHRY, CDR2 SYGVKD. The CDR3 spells CAIRQTGGTEAFF. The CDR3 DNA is TGTGCCATCAGGCAGACGGGGGGCACTGAAGCTTTCTTT.

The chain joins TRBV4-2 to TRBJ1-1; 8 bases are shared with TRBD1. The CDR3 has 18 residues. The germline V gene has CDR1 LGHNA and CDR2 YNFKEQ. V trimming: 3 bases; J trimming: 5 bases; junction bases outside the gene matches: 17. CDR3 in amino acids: CASSHALAGQGRDTEAFF. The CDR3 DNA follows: TGTGCCAGCAGCCATGCCCTTGCTGGACAGGGTCGGGATACTGAAGCTTTCTTT.

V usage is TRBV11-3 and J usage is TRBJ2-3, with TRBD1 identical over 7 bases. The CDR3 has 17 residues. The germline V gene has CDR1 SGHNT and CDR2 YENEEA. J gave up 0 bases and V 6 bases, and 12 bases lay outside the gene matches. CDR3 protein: CASSSLSRGFSTDTQYF. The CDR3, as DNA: TGTGCCAGCAGTAGTCTTAGCAGGGGGTTTAGCACAGATACGCAGTATTTT.

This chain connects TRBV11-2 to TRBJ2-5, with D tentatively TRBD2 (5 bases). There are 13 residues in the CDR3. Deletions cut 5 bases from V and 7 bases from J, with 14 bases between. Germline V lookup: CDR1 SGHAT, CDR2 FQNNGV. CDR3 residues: CASSPGVLGTQYF. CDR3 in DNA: TGTGCCAGCAGCCCCGGGGTCTTGGGGACCCAGTACTTC.